Detailed here is one T cell receptor (beta chain). Its antigen remains unidentified. Sequenced with the Oncomine TCR Beta short-read assay was DNA taken from cultured CD4+ T cells. Investigators obtained genomic DNA by extraction from cultured CD4+ T cells. MiXCR, run by TCRdb on the PCR reads, gives a single entry per CDR3 protein. Of fewer than 25,000 distinct CDR3 sequences in the sample, less than 35% are singletons; the top ten hold 2.6%. Regarding time point: late sampling 161 to 241 days after vaccination in three convalescent patients. Described treatment: roughly 10-day PBMC culture with coronavirus spike peptide pools or control peptides (ViraFEST assay). This sample was taken from a study of vaccination and CD4 T cells after COVID-19. Study in general: Convalescent donors: six male, four female; seven Caucasian, two Asian, one multiracial, two Hispanic.

Germline V lookup: CDR1 MGHDK, CDR2 SYGVNS. This CDR3 spans 15 amino acids. Trimming at V came to 8 bases and at J to 3 bases, leaving 12 bases not matched to a gene. This specimen was CD4+ T cells from blood, cultured in vitro, taken about 7 months after SARS-CoV-2 vaccination. The chain links TRBV25-1 to TRBJ2-7; 8 bases match TRBD1. The clonotype originates from a human donor who had recovered from COVID-19. The CDR3 coding sequence is TGTGCCAGCTCAGCCGGAAACAGGGGGGACTACGAGCAGTACTTC. The encoded protein is CASSAGNRGDYEQYF.